This T cell receptor (beta chain) appears in the sequencing data of a study of regulatory T cells in long-lasting Graves disease. Study-wide points: Patients with persistent disease shared over 2,500 public clonotypes, outpacing the 966 shared by new patients.

Documented time point: newly diagnosed GD, antithyroid drugs for less than 3 months. PBMC-extracted RNA yielded the TCR library. Sequencing libraries for TCR beta were prepared with iRepertoire HTBI primers and Arm-PCR of CDR3 regions. TCRdb re-analysed the multiplex PCR reads in MiXCR, keeping a single row per CDR3 protein. Of 300,000 to 400,000 distinct CDR3 sequences listed, 16% are singletons. CDR3 length equals 14 residues. V lost 2 bases, J lost 1 base, and 8 bases lay in between. This clonotype was detected many times. Its antigen is still unknown. These data were likewise used in another study, on T cells in Graves' hyperthyroidism and ophthalmopathy.

The chain has TRBV12-3 or TRBV12-4 and TRBJ1-1; a weak D match, TRBD1 (5 bases). This receptor was identified in a man aged 35-49 years with Graves disease. The sample was peripheral blood mononuclear cells (PBMCs), taken at new diagnosis, from a patient treated with antithyroid drugs. DNA of the CDR3: TGTGCCAGCAGTTTAAGGACAAGGAACACTGAAGCTTTCTTT. It yields the protein CASSLRTRNTEAFF.